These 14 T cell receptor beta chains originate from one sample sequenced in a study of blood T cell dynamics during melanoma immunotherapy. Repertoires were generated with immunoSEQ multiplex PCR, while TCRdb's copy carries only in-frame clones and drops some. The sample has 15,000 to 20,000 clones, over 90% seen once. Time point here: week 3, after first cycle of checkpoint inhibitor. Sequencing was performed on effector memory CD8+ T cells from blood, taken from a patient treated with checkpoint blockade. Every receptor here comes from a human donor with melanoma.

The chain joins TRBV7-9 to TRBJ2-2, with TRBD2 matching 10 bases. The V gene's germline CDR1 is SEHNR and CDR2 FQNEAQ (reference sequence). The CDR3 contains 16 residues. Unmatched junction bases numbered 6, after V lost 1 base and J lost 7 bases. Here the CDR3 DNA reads TGTGCCAGCAGCTTAGATACTAGCGGGACTATCGGGGAGCTGTTTTTT. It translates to CASSLDTSGTIGELFF.

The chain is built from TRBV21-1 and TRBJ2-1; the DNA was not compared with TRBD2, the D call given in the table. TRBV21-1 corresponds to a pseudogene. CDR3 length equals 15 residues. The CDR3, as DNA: TGTGCCAGCAGCAGCGGGACTAGCGGCTACAATGAGCAGTTCTTC. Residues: CASSSGTSGYNEQFF.

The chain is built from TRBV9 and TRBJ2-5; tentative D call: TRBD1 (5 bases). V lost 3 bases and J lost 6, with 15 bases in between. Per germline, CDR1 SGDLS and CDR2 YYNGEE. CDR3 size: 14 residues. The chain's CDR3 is CASSALRESKTQYF. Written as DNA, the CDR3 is TGTGCCAGCAGCGCCCTCAGGGAATCGAAGACCCAGTACTTC.

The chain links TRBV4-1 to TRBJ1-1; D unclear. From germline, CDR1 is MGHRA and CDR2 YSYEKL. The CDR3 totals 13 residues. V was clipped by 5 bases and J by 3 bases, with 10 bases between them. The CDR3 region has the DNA TGCGCCAGCAGCTCTGGCAGCCACACTGAAGCTTTCTTT. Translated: CASSSGSHTEAFF.

CDR3 DNA: TGTGCCAGCAGCTCGAAGCGGGAGGTGAGGGACGGGGAGCTGTTTTTT. It encodes CASSSKREVRDGELFF. This chain uses TRBV5-4 with TRBJ2-2; TRBD2 aligns across 9 bases. Germline V gene lookup returns CDR1 SGHNT and CDR2 YYREEE (reference sequence). CDR3 length equals 16 residues. Germline trimming cut 3 bases from V and 7 bases from J; bases unmatched to any gene: 10.

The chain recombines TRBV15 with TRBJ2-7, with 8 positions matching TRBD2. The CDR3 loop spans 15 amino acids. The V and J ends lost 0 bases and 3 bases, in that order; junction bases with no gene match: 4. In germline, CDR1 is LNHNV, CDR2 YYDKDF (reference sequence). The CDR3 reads CATSRDRGGLYEQYF. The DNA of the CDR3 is TGTGCCACCAGCAGAGACCGGGGGGGCCTCTACGAGCAGTACTTC.

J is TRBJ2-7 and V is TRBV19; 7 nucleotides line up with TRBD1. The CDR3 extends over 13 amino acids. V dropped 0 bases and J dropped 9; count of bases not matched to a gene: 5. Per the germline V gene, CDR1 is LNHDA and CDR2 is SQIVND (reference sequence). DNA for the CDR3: TGTGCCAGTAGTATAGATCTATCAGGGGGGCAGTACTTC. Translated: CASSIDLSGGQYF.

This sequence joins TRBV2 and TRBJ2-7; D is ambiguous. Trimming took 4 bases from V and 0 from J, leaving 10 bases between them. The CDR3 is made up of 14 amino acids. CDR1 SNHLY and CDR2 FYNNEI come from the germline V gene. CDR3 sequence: CASSGRSHSYEQYF. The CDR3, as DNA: TGTGCCAGCAGTGGTCGTTCCCACTCCTACGAGCAGTACTTC. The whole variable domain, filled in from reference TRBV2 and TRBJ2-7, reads EPEVTQTPSHQVTQMGQEVILRCVPISNHLYFYWYRQILGQKVEFLVSFYNNEISEKSEIFDDQFSVERPDGSNFTLKIRSTKLEDSAMYFCASSGRSHSYEQYFGPGTRLTVT.

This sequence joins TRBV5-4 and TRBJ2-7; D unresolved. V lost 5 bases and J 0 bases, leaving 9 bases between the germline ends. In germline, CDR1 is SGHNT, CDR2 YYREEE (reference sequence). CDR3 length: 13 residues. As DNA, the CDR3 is TGTGCCAGCAGACGATGGGGCTCCTACGAGCAGTACTTC. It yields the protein CASRRWGSYEQYF.

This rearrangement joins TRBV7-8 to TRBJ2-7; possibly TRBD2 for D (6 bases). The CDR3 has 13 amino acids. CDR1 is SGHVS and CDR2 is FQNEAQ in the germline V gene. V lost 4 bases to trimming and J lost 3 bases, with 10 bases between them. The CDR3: CASSSPEGYEQYF. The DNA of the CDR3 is TGTGCCAGCAGCTCCCCGGAGGGCTACGAGCAGTACTTC.

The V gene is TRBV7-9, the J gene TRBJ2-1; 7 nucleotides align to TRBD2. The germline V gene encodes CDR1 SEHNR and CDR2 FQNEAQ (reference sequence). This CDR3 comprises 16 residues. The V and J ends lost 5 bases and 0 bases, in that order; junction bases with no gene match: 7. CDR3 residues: CASSLPGGSSYNEQFF. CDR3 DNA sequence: TGTGCCAGCAGCCTCCCTGGCGGGAGCTCCTACAATGAGCAGTTCTTC. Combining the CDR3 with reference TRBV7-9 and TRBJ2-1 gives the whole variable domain DTGVSQNPRHKITKRGQNVTFRCDPISEHNRLYWYRQTLGQGPEFLTYFQNEAQLEKSRLLSDRFSAERPKGSFSTLEIQRTEQGDSAMYLCASSLPGGSSYNEQFFGPGTRLTVL.

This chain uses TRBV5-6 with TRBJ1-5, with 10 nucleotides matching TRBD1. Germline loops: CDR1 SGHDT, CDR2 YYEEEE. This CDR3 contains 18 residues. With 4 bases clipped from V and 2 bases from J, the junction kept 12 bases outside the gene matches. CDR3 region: CASSHHGTGDGGNQPQHF. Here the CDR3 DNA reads TGTGCCAGCAGCCACCACGGGACAGGGGATGGCGGCAATCAGCCCCAGCATTTT.

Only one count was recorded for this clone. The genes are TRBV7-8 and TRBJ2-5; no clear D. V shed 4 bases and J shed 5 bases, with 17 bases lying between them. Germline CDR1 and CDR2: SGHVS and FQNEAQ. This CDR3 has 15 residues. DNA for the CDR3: TGTGCCAGCAGCTACGTCGAAAGGGCTGATGAGACCCAGTACTTC. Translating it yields CASSYVERADETQYF.

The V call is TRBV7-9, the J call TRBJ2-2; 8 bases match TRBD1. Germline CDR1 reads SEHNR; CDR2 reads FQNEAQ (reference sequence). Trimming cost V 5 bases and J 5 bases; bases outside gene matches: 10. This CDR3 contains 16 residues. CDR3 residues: CASSPRTGLSTGELFF. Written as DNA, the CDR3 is TGTGCCAGCAGCCCTAGGACAGGGTTGAGTACCGGGGAGCTGTTTTTT.